These 18 T cell receptor beta chains came from one sample sequenced in a study of a mutant IDH1 vaccine in newly diagnosed glioma. The table came from immunoSEQ multiplex PCR; TCRdb's copy has only in-frame clones and leaves some out. The table has around 94,000 clones, just under 90% seen once. Regarding time point: week 47, end of study. Topical imiquimod accompanied each vaccine dose, which consisted of 300 ug of mutant IDH1 20-mer peptide. Their target antigens are unknown. Sequencing used PBMCs, obtained from a glioma patient whose treatment included an IDH1 peptide vaccine. Every receptor here comes from a woman aged 45-65 years with glioma.

This chain joins TRBV6-5 and TRBJ2-5; 8 bases match TRBD2. Trimming cost V 1 base and J 5 bases; bases outside gene matches: 9. The CDR3 consists of 16 residues. Germline V gives CDR1 MNHEY, CDR2 SVGAGI. CDR3 sequence (DNA): TGTGCCAGCAGTTACTTCTTTCCCACGGGAGGGGAGACCCAGTACTTC. This sequence encodes CASSYFFPTGGETQYF.

The V and J genes are TRBV14 and TRBJ1-3; unclear D gene. Germline-derived CDR1 and CDR2 are SGHDN and FVKESK. V lost 4 bases and J lost 9, with 13 bases in between. The CDR3 totals 13 residues. CDR3 sequence (DNA): TGTGCCAGCAGCCCCAGACCGTTTAGCACCATATATTTT. It encodes CASSPRPFSTIYF.

This rearrangement joins TRBV5-1 to TRBJ1-2; D not resolved. This CDR3 spans 12 amino acids. The germline gives CDR1 SGHRS, CDR2 YFSETQ. V lost 0 bases and J 4 bases, leaving 4 bases between the germline ends. In DNA, the CDR3 is TGCGCCAGCAGCTTGGGAACCTATGGCTACACCTTC. Its protein is CASSLGTYGYTF.

The chain is built from TRBV28 and TRBJ2-3; TRBD2 agrees at 8 bases. CDR1 MDHEN and CDR2 SYDVKM come from the germline V gene. The CDR3 totals 15 residues. Losses at the gene ends were 6 bases for V and 9 bases for J; bases not matched to a gene: 14. CDR3 sequence (DNA): TGTGCCAGCAGCTTGCCGGGACTAGGGACCCGGACGCAGTATTTT. Protein product: CASSLPGLGTRTQYF.

The chain has TRBV7-3 and TRBJ2-1; 14 bases agree with TRBD2. The V segment lost 4 bases and the J segment 7 bases; nucleotides outside the gene matches: 6. Looked up from germline, CDR1 is SGHTA and CDR2 is FQGTGA. The CDR3 spans 16 residues. This CDR3 is CASSSLGLAGGNEQFF. In DNA form, the CDR3 reads TGTGCCAGCAGCTCCCTCGGACTAGCGGGAGGAAATGAGCAGTTCTTC.

The chain recombines TRBV7-9 with TRBJ1-3; 11 bases match TRBD1. V shed 5 bases and J 4 bases; nucleotides not matched to a gene: 7. The CDR3 length is 16 residues. Per the germline V gene, CDR1 is SEHNR and CDR2 is FQNEAQ (reference sequence). In DNA, the CDR3 is TGTGCCAGCAGCCCTCGGACAGGGGGCACGGGAAACACCATATATTTT. Amino acid sequence: CASSPRTGGTGNTIYF.

The chain is built from TRBV5-1 and TRBJ2-5; 8 bases line up with TRBD2. The CDR3 sequence is 14 residues long. Per germline, CDR1 SGHRS and CDR2 YFSETQ. The J segment lost 5 bases and the V segment lost 3 bases, leaving 6 bases of the junction unmatched. The CDR3 DNA reads TGCGCCAGCAGCTCCCAGCGGGAGTGGGAGACCCAGTACTTC. Protein sequence: CASSSQREWETQYF.

J is TRBJ1-2 and V is TRBV28; 9 positions agree with TRBD1. This CDR3 spans 14 amino acids. Looked up from germline, CDR1 is MDHEN and CDR2 is SYDVKM. V shed 4 bases and J 4 bases; nucleotides not matched to a gene: 4. CDR3 in DNA: TGTGCCAGCAGTTCGGGACAGGGCCCCTATGGCTACACCTTC. Amino acid sequence: CASSSGQGPYGYTF.

This clone showed up just a few times. The chain uses TRBV29-1 and TRBJ1-1; D gene uncertain. The CDR3 is 12 residues long. Germline assignment: CDR1 SQVTM and CDR2 ANQGSEA. V was pared by 4 bases and J by 1 base, with 7 bases between. The CDR3 DNA follows: TGCAGCGTTGTAGGCGCGAACACTGAAGCTTTCTTT. It codes for CSVVGANTEAFF.

V and J are TRBV7-2 and TRBJ1-2; D possibly corresponds to TRBD1 (5 bases). This CDR3 region has 14 residues. Per germline, CDR1 SGHTA and CDR2 FQGNSA. Deletions cut 3 bases from V and 1 base from J, with 9 bases between. The CDR3 reads CASSFPQDNYGYTF. The CDR3 DNA sequence: TGTGCCAGCAGCTTCCCACAGGATAACTATGGCTACACCTTC.

This chain connects TRBV5-6 to TRBJ1-3; D uncertain. The V and J ends lost 4 bases and 4 bases respectively, with 9 bases between them. Germline V gene sequence: CDR1 SGHDT, CDR2 YYEEEE. The CDR3 contains 13 residues. DNA for the CDR3: TGTGCCAGCAGCCCGGCCGGAGGAAACACCATATATTTT. Residues: CASSPAGGNTIYF.

This chain uses TRBV25-1 with TRBJ1-1; 7 nucleotides align to TRBD1. Germline CDR1 MGHDK, CDR2 SYGVNS. The V gene end was trimmed by 6 bases and the J gene end by 5 bases; junction bases not matched to a gene: 9. The CDR3 spans 14 residues. The CDR3 reads CASSGLQGRTEAFF. In nucleotides, the CDR3 is TGTGCCAGCAGCGGTTTACAGGGGCGAACTGAAGCTTTCTTT.

The V gene is TRBV10-1, the J gene TRBJ2-7; 9 nucleotides agree with TRBD1. The CDR3 is 16 residues long. Germline V lookup: CDR1 WNHNN, CDR2 SYGVQD (reference sequence). The ends lost 1 base at V and 1 base at J; junction bases unmatched: 5. The CDR3 region is CASSELGQGPSYEQYF. CDR3 coding DNA: TGCGCCAGCAGTGAGTTGGGACAGGGCCCTTCCTACGAGCAGTACTTC.

The chain carries TRBV6-5 and TRBJ1-3, with D possibly matching TRBD1 (6 bases). The CDR3 totals 16 residues. Germline values: CDR1 MNHEY, CDR2 SVGAGI. Trimming shortened V by 4 bases and J by 3 bases, and 16 bases separated the two germline ends. In DNA, the CDR3 is TGTGCCAGCAGTTCTCCGGGGGGCTTGGATGGAAACACCATATATTTT. This gives the protein CASSSPGGLDGNTIYF.

This rearrangement joins TRBV10-3 to TRBJ2-1, with TRBD1 identical over 8 bases. V shed 0 bases and J 5 bases; nucleotides not matched to a gene: 3. Germline V gives CDR1 ENHRY, CDR2 SYGVKD. The CDR3 covers 15 residues. The CDR3 coding sequence is TGTGCCATCAGTGAGTCCGGGACAGGACACAATGAGCAGTTCTTC. The encoded protein is CAISESGTGHNEQFF.

The chain joins TRBV16 to TRBJ1-1; D not certain. Trimming pared 7 bases from V and 0 bases from J, leaving 18 bases between. This CDR3 region has 16 residues. Germline CDR1 is KGHSY and CDR2 is FQNENV. CDR3 coding DNA: TGTGCCAGCAACCGGCGGGATTCAGATGTGAACACTGAAGCTTTCTTT. Translation: CASNRRDSDVNTEAFF.

The rearrangement joins TRBV4-1 to TRBJ2-1, with D possibly called TRBD1 or TRBD2 (5 bases each). This CDR3 contains 15 residues. CDR1 is MGHRA and CDR2 is YSYEKL in the germline V gene. The V and J ends lost 0 bases and 2 bases respectively, with 8 bases between them. DNA of the CDR3: TGCGCCAGCAGCCAAGATTTGGGGGCCTACAATGAGCAGTTCTTC. Translating it yields CASSQDLGAYNEQFF.

The chain is built from TRBV10-1 and TRBJ2-3; 7 positions agree with TRBD1. The junction had 5 bases not matched to a gene; V was cut back by 1 base and J by 4 bases. This CDR3 region has 15 residues. The germline CDR1 and CDR2 sequences are WNHNN and SYGVQD (reference sequence). CDR3 region: CASSELSQGADTQYF. DNA for the CDR3: TGCGCCAGCAGTGAGTTAAGCCAGGGGGCAGATACGCAGTATTTT.